The T cell receptor (beta chain) under discussion was sequenced for a study of blood T cell repertoires in COVID-19 (TCRdb year 2020). Concerning the study at large: Samples from collaborators originated in the United States, Italy and Spain and spanned both the acute and convalescent phases of COVID-19. The prospective study material was composed of cDNA or gDNA derived from T cells, B-cell-depleted T cells, or PBMCs. The dataset comprised deeply sampled blood TCRbeta repertoires from subjects exposed to, actively infected with, or recovered from COVID-19. The repertoires were released in a freely available public database intended as a resource for research on the immune response to SARS-CoV-2. The samples were drawn from the first 160 participants of the ongoing ImmuneRACE study and from over a thousand subjects provided by 6 global collaborators. A de-identified subject ID, COVID-19 status, age in years and sex were almost always included in the sample metadata. Where available, HLA class I and class II types were obtained from metadata supplied by the sample provider rather than from assay-based typing. Overall study results and their limits: The amount of clinical and demographic metadata varied by source and participant and was provided uncurated.

The trim is 3 bases for V and 2 bases for J, with a gap of 9 bases between the germline ends. CDR1 and CDR2 are read off the germline V gene as KGHDR and SFDVKD. Including cysteine and phenylalanine, the CDR3 has 14 amino acids. The kept DNA is CDR3 alone, 42 bases in frame from the first base. With respect to this clone: The antigen it binds to is not known. No base-level quality is on record; no much larger clone is a single base apart.

TCRbeta CDR3 regions were amplified from genomic DNA using the immunoSEQ Assay, a bias-controlled multiplex PCR. Under the source paper's analysis protocol: Nucleated cell counts per sample were estimated from amplification of reference gene primers within the assay. To quantify the absolute abundance of each unique TCRbeta CDR3 rearrangement, sequence reads were collapsed and filtered. For each sample, productive Simpson clonality was calculated as the square root of Simpson's diversity index across productive rearrangements. TCRdb took this table from immuneACCESS and kept in-frame rearrangements with V and J called. Such tables lack part of the clones; where checked against another copy, unresolved V genes explain under half of the gap, and the rest is unexplained. Clone size and the V and J calls come from that table; the DNA yielded D and trimming. The sample records under 250,000 clones, more than 80% of which are singletons. More than 3% of the sample belongs to the ten largest clones.

Participants in the prospective study were enrolled through a virtual design, were aged roughly 18 to 100 years, and lived in roughly 26 United States geographic areas. Cohort assignment in the prospective study relied on participant-reported clinical history from a screening survey and a study questionnaire. In the prospective study, mobile phlebotomists collected whole blood, serum and a nasopharyngeal or oropharyngeal swab from each participant. Over a roughly 2-month period, participants in the prospective study had the option of providing additional blood draws and questionnaires. Blood samples from the prospective study were shipped frozen or at room temperature prior to DNA extraction.

The chain uses TRBV24-1 and TRBJ1-1; confidence is insufficient to name the D gene. The sample consisted of PBMCs or T cells enriched from blood (not recorded which). This receptor was obtained from a woman aged 18-29 years in a cohort exposed to, infected with or recovered from COVID-19 (not recorded which). CDR3 sequence: CATSDRRANTEAFF. The DNA is as follows: TGTGCCACCAGTGATCGGCGGGCTAACACTGAAGCTTTCTTT.